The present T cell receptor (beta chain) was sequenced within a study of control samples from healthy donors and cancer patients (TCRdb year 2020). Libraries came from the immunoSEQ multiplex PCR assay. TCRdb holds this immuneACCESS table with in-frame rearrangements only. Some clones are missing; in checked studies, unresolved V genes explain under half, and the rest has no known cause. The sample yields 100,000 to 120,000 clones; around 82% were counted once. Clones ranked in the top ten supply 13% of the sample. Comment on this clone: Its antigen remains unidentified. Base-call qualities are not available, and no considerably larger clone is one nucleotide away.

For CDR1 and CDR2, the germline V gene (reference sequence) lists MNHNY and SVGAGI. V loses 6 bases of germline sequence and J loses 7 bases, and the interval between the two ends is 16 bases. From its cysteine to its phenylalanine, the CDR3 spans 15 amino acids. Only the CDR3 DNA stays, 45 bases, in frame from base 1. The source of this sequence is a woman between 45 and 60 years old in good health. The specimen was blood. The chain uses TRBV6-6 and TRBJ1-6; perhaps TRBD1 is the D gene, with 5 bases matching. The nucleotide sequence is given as TGTGCCAGCAGGGGGACGGGCCCTCTGAATTCACCCCTCCACTTT. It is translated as CASRGTGPLNSPLHF.